One sample yielded the 12 T cell receptor beta chains listed below, sequenced in a study of T cell responses to AZD1222 COVID-19 vaccine. Sequencing used immunoSEQ multiplex PCR; TCRdb keeps in-frame clones, though not all of them. In the table there are under 150,000 clones, about 92% of which are singletons. Source: peripheral blood, taken 28 days after the second AZD1222 dose. Receptor source: an adult who received the AZD1222 COVID-19 vaccine.

The CDR3: CASSIVEAGNTIYF. The CDR3 nucleotides are TGTGCCAGCAGCATAGTAGAAGCAGGAAACACCATATATTTT. J is TRBJ1-3 and V is TRBV9; no clear D gene. CDR1 and CDR2 from the germline V gene are SGDLS and YYNGEE. The CDR3 runs 14 residues. Trimming pared 4 bases from V and 4 bases from J, leaving 12 bases between.

About this clone itself: The same CDR3 is also encoded by other DNA sequences in this sample. The chain joins TRBV5-1 to TRBJ1-1, with D perhaps matching TRBD1 (5 bases). Germline assignment: CDR1 SGHRS and CDR2 YFSETQ. The V and J ends lost 2 bases and 2 bases respectively, with 10 bases between them. The CDR3 spans 14 residues. The CDR3 is CASSFGGANTEAFF. In nucleotides, the CDR3 is TGCGCCAGCAGCTTTGGTGGGGCAAACACTGAAGCTTTCTTT.

The J gene is TRBJ2-7, the V gene TRBV5-4; D not certain. CDR3 size: 13 residues. The ends were cut back, 4 bases at V and 2 bases at J, with 10 bases in the middle. From germline, CDR1 is SGHNT and CDR2 YYREEE (reference sequence). As DNA, the CDR3 is TGTGCCAGCAGCGTGACAAATACCTACGAGCAGTACTTC. This encodes CASSVTNTYEQYF.

This rearrangement joins TRBV7-2 to TRBJ1-5; D is undetermined. The CDR3 extends over 16 amino acids. V was cut by 2 bases and J by 0 bases, with 11 bases left in between. Germline V gene sequence: CDR1 SGHTA, CDR2 FQGNSA. CDR3 coding DNA: TGTGCCAGCAGCTTAAACTCGGGGAATAGCAATCAGCCCCAGCATTTT. Its protein is CASSLNSGNSNQPQHF.

This chain joins TRBV24-1 and TRBJ2-2; no clear D. Per germline, CDR1 KGHDR and CDR2 SFDVKD. This CDR3 has 16 amino acids. V lost 0 bases to trimming and J lost 4 bases, with 11 bases between them. This chain's CDR3 is CATSDLDTTFTGELFF. The DNA of the CDR3 is TGTGCCACCAGTGATTTGGACACTACCTTCACCGGGGAGCTGTTTTTT.

This chain connects TRBV6-5 to TRBJ2-1, with TRBD2 matching over 9 bases. The CDR3 runs 15 residues. V lost 10 bases and J lost 1; bases outside the gene matches: 8. Germline V gene sequence: CDR1 MNHEY, CDR2 SVGAGI. The CDR3 loop reads CATHTLAGSYNEQFF. In DNA, the CDR3 is TGTGCCACTCATACCCTAGCGGGATCCTACAATGAGCAGTTCTTC.

This clone was recorded once. The gene calls are TRBV6-6 and TRBJ1-1; D call uncertain. The CDR3 covers 14 residues. The germline V and J ends were trimmed by 7 bases and 10 bases, with 22 bases remaining between them. Per the germline V gene, CDR1 is MNHNY and CDR2 is SVGAGI (reference sequence). The CDR3 loop is CASTLPGLQGGAFF. Here the CDR3 DNA reads TGTGCCAGCACCCTCCCGGGCCTTCAAGGAGGAGCTTTCTTT.

This chain uses TRBV7-9 with TRBJ1-5; D gene uncertain. CDR1 and CDR2 (germline): SEHNR, FQNEAQ (reference sequence). The CDR3 is 13 residues long. Trimming shortened V by 1 base and J by 5 bases, and 6 bases separated the two germline ends. This CDR3 is CASSLEGDQPQHF. CDR3 sequence (DNA): TGTGCCAGCAGCTTAGAAGGAGATCAGCCCCAGCATTTT.

The chain carries TRBV30 and TRBJ2-1, with 8 bases identical to TRBD2. Germline V gives CDR1 GTSNPN, CDR2 SVGIG (reference sequence). V was clipped by 3 bases and J by 15 bases; unmatched bases: 7. The CDR3 is 11 residues long. Here the CDR3 DNA reads TGTGCCTGGAGGACCGGGACTAGTCGGTTCTTC. It specifies CAWRTGTSRFF.

This chain links TRBV7-2 with TRBJ2-1; 14 bases match TRBD2. Germline V gene lookup returns CDR1 SGHTA and CDR2 FQGNSA. V was clipped by 3 bases and J by 8 bases; unmatched bases: 6. This CDR3 region has 16 residues. The CDR3 nucleotides are TGTGCCAGCAGCTTCAGGGGGACTAGCGGGAGAGATGAGCAGTTCTTC. Amino acids: CASSFRGTSGRDEQFF.

This chain connects TRBV30 to TRBJ1-6, with D tentatively TRBD1 (5 bases). V shed 5 bases and J shed 10 bases, with 9 bases lying between them. Per germline, CDR1 GTSNPN and CDR2 SVGIG (reference sequence). The CDR3 is made up of 11 amino acids. CDR3 amino acids: CAWGRDSPLHF. In DNA form, the CDR3 reads TGTGCCTGGGGCAGGGACTCACCCCTCCACTTT.

This sequence joins TRBV28 and TRBJ1-5; weak D call: TRBD1 (6 bases). The CDR3 loop spans 15 amino acids. The V gene's germline CDR1 is MDHEN and CDR2 SYDVKM. The V end was cut by 2 bases, the J end by 1 base, with 9 bases between. The CDR3: CASSLRGASNQPQHF. CDR3 nucleotide sequence: TGTGCCAGCAGTTTACGGGGGGCAAGCAATCAGCCCCAGCATTTT.